Presented here are 20 T cell receptor beta chains from one specimen sequenced in a study of cytomegalovirus exposure and HLA in healthy donors. The PCR ran on 60 Vbeta and 13 Jbeta primers. This table comes from immunoSEQ multiplex PCR, and its TCRdb copy is limited to in-frame clones, with some not included. This table has 200,000 to 250,000 clones, 78% appearing once. The sample comprised PBMCs. The source is a male donor in good health and CMV-seronegative.

J is TRBJ2-1 and V is TRBV6-5; 8 nucleotides agree with TRBD2. The germline V gene encodes CDR1 MNHEY and CDR2 SVGAGI. This CDR3 has 16 amino acids. J was trimmed by 0 bases and V by 0 bases; bases with no gene match: 1. CDR3 loop: CASSYSLAGSYNEQFF. The CDR3 coding sequence is TGTGCCAGCAGTTACTCTCTAGCGGGCTCCTACAATGAGCAGTTCTTC.

The chain combines TRBV5-1 with TRBJ1-2; 11 nucleotides line up with TRBD1. The CDR3 contains 14 residues. Germline V gene data show CDR1 as SGHRS and CDR2 as YFSETQ. Unmatched junction bases numbered 5, after V lost 4 bases and J lost 6 bases. The CDR3 protein is CASSPGQGADGYTF. The CDR3, as DNA: TGCGCCAGCAGCCCCGGACAGGGGGCAGATGGCTACACCTTC.

The chain joins TRBV7-2 to TRBJ2-2; 7 bases agree with TRBD2. The CDR3 is 15 residues long. Germline loops: CDR1 SGHTA, CDR2 FQGNSA. The V segment lost 5 bases and the J segment 5 bases; nucleotides outside the gene matches: 8. CDR3 DNA sequence: TGTGCCAGCAGCCCTCAAGCGGGAACTACCGGGGAGCTGTTTTTT. Residues: CASSPQAGTTGELFF. The complete variable domain, with remaining parts taken from reference TRBV7-2 and TRBJ2-2, reads GAGVSQSPSNKVTEKGKDVELRCDPISGHTALYWYRQSLGQGLEFLIYFQGNSAPDKSGLPSDRFSAERTGGSVSTLTIQRTQQEDSAVYLCASSPQAGTTGELFFGEGSRLTVL.

CDR3 sequence reads: CASSETGAYEQYF. In nucleotides, the CDR3 is TGTGCCAGCAGTGAGACAGGAGCCTACGAGCAGTACTTC. V usage is TRBV6-5 and J usage is TRBJ2-7; D is perhaps TRBD1 (6 bases). V gave up 5 bases and J gave up 2 bases, with 10 bases separating them. The germline V gene encodes CDR1 MNHEY and CDR2 SVGAGI. The CDR3 covers 13 residues.

The chain couples TRBV5-1 to TRBJ2-1, with D possibly being TRBD2 (7 bases). The V end lost 4 bases, the J end lost 5 bases, and 16 bases lay between the germline ends. The CDR3 is 15 amino acids. The germline V gene encodes CDR1 SGHRS and CDR2 YFSETQ. The DNA of the CDR3 is TGCGCCAGCAGCCCGGAGGGGGGGGGAAACAATGAGCAGTTCTTC. This gives the protein CASSPEGGGNNEQFF.

CDR3 amino acids: CASSQDNMPAAGGRGSGELFF. The CDR3 coding sequence is TGTGCCAGCAGCCAAGATAATATGCCCGCGGCGGGAGGCCGAGGGTCCGGGGAGCTGTTTTTT. The chain carries TRBV4-2 and TRBJ2-2, with 8 bases fitting TRBD2. This CDR3 comprises 21 residues. CDR1 LGHNA and CDR2 YNFKEQ come from the germline V gene. V dropped 0 bases and J dropped 6; count of bases not matched to a gene: 21.

The chain couples TRBV7-6 to TRBJ2-1; the match to TRBD2 covers 9 bases. The CDR3 is 20 residues long. Trimming cost V 0 bases and J 8 bases; bases outside gene matches: 20. Germline V gene sequence: CDR1 SGHVS, CDR2 FNYEAQ. CDR3 loop: CASSLAIRGGSGGRGYEQFF. CDR3 DNA sequence: TGTGCCAGCAGCTTAGCGATCCGGGGAGGTAGCGGGGGCCGGGGGTATGAGCAGTTCTTC.

This sequence joins TRBV7-9 and TRBJ2-7; 7 bases are shared with TRBD2. Germline V lookup: CDR1 SEHNR, CDR2 FQNEAQ (reference sequence). The J segment lost 6 bases and the V segment lost 4 bases, leaving 18 bases of the junction unmatched. This CDR3 is 17 amino acids long. The CDR3 DNA is TGTGCCAGCAGCTACCCTGGGAGTGGCGGGAGAGCTATCGAGCAGTACTTC. This gives the protein CASSYPGSGGRAIEQYF.

This rearrangement joins TRBV4-1 to TRBJ2-3; 11 bases match TRBD2. V shed 0 bases and J 1 base; nucleotides not matched to a gene: 6. Looked up from germline, CDR1 is MGHRA and CDR2 is YSYEKL. The CDR3 is made up of 18 amino acids. The CDR3 here is CASSQDPATSGGTDTQYF. CDR3 sequence (DNA): TGCGCCAGCAGCCAAGACCCTGCGACTAGCGGGGGCACAGATACGCAGTATTTT.

With regard to this clone: The junction differs from germline at one of its ends, possibly a read error. The chain employs TRBV7-9 and TRBJ2-2; 13 bases are a match to TRBD2. The CDR3 totals 16 residues. Germline lookup yields CDR1 SEHNR and CDR2 FQNEAQ (reference sequence). CDR3 sequence reads: CSSSYTSGRDTGELFF. Written as DNA, the CDR3 is TGTTCCAGCAGCTACACTAGCGGGAGGGACACCGGGGAGCTGTTTTTT.

This chain joins TRBV11-2 and TRBJ2-5; 8 bases fit TRBD1. CDR3 length: 16 residues. V gave up 2 bases and J gave up 2 bases; unmatched junction bases: 7. Germline CDR1 SGHAT, CDR2 FQNNGV. CDR3 DNA sequence: TGTGCCAGCAGCTTATCTGTAGGGACAGGTCAAGAGACCCAGTACTTC. This codes for CASSLSVGTGQETQYF.

This clone showed up just a few times. The chain uses TRBV29-1 and TRBJ1-1, with D hard to call. The V gene's germline CDR1 is SQVTM and CDR2 ANQGSEA. Trimming took 6 bases from V and 3 from J, leaving 11 bases between them. The CDR3 is made up of 12 amino acids. CDR3 protein: CSVSEFDTEAFF. CDR3 in DNA: TGCAGCGTGTCGGAGTTCGACACTGAAGCTTTCTTT.

The CDR3 reads CASSQDGGGAAEETQYF. The CDR3, as DNA: TGCGCCAGCAGCCAAGATGGAGGCGGAGCGGCAGAGGAGACCCAGTACTTC. The chain employs TRBV4-1 and TRBJ2-5; maybe TRBD2 (5 bases). This CDR3 is built from 17 residues. Germline V gene sequence: CDR1 MGHRA, CDR2 YSYEKL. Trimming shortened V by 0 bases and J by 5 bases, and 19 bases separated the two germline ends.

The V and J genes are TRBV18 and TRBJ2-1; 13 bases match TRBD2. This CDR3 comprises 16 residues. V trimming: 6 bases; J trimming: 6 bases; junction bases outside the gene matches: 8. Germline CDR1 KGHSH, CDR2 LQKENI. CDR3 amino acids: CASSRTSGSQGNEQFF. The CDR3, as DNA: TGTGCCAGCTCTAGGACTAGCGGGAGTCAGGGCAATGAGCAGTTCTTC.

The V call is TRBV5-4, the J call TRBJ1-1; 9 bases agree with TRBD1. Trimming cost V 3 bases and J 4 bases; bases outside gene matches: 7. CDR3 length: 15 amino acids. Germline V gene lookup returns CDR1 SGHNT and CDR2 YYREEE (reference sequence). CDR3 region: CASSWGQGRGTEAFF. CDR3 bases: TGTGCCAGCAGCTGGGGACAGGGAAGGGGCACTGAAGCTTTCTTT. Complete variable domain (other parts from reference TRBV5-4 and TRBJ1-1): ETGVTQSPTHLIKTRGQQVTLRCSSQSGHNTVSWYQQALGQGPQFIFQYYREEENGRGNFPPRFSGLQFPNYSSELNVNALELDDSALYLCASSWGQGRGTEAFFGQGTRLTVV.

The genes are TRBV10-3 and TRBJ1-5; possibly TRBD1 for D (5 bases). CDR1 is ENHRY, CDR2 SYGVKD, per germline. The V and J ends lost 0 bases and 5 bases respectively, with 5 bases between them. This CDR3 comprises 13 residues. This CDR3 is CAISESGDQPQHF. CDR3 nucleotide sequence: TGTGCCATCAGTGAGTCAGGGGATCAGCCCCAGCATTTT.

The chain recombines TRBV6-4 with TRBJ2-3; TRBD1 matches 9 bases. Losses at the gene ends were 2 bases for V and 13 bases for J; bases not matched to a gene: 7. There are 13 residues in the CDR3. Germline assignment: CDR1 MRHNA and CDR2 SNTAGT. CDR3 residues: CASSDNLGQGKYF. For the CDR3, the DNA is TGTGCCAGCAGTGACAACCTCGGACAGGGGAAGTATTTT.

The V call is TRBV7-8, the J call TRBJ2-5; 11 bases match TRBD2. The CDR3 has 17 amino acids. The germline gives CDR1 SGHVS, CDR2 FQNEAQ. V lost 2 bases and J lost 4; bases outside the gene matches: 9. The CDR3 sequence is CASSLPTSGSFLETQYF. The CDR3 bases are TGTGCCAGCAGCTTACCCACTAGCGGGAGTTTTCTAGAGACCCAGTACTTC.

The chain uses TRBV19 and TRBJ2-2, with a weak D call TRBD1 (6 bases). The CDR3 has 14 amino acids. Germline V CDR1 and CDR2: LNHDA, SQIVND (reference sequence). Trimming left V 8 bases short and J 0 bases short, with 10 bases between. The CDR3 bases are TGTGCCAGTTTCAGGGGTTCGAACACCGGGGAGCTGTTTTTT. Protein sequence: CASFRGSNTGELFF.

This chain connects TRBV6-1 to TRBJ1-2; TRBD1 might be the D (5 bases). CDR1 and CDR2 (germline): MNHNS, SASEGT. The CDR3 is 13 amino acids. Trimming removed 1 base at V and 5 bases at J, with 8 bases between. The CDR3 loop is CASSEGRVYGYTF. CDR3 nucleotides: TGTGCCAGCAGTGAAGGCAGGGTTTATGGCTACACCTTC.